The 8 T cell receptor beta chains below all came from one sample that was sequenced in a study of blood T cell repertoires in COVID-19. The table came from immunoSEQ multiplex PCR; TCRdb's copy has only in-frame clones and leaves some out. This table has over 200,000 clones, about 85% appearing once. Sequenced: peripheral blood. The receptors here all came from a young woman who had recovered from COVID-19.

Here the CDR3 DNA reads TGTGCCAGCAGCCCCGAAGCGGGACAGGGAAGCGAGCAGTACTTC. Encoded protein: CASSPEAGQGSEQYF. The V call is TRBV25-1, the J call TRBJ2-7; 9 positions match TRBD1. The CDR3 is 15 amino acids. V lost 6 bases and J lost 6; bases outside the gene matches: 12. Per the germline V gene, CDR1 is MGHDK and CDR2 is SYGVNS.

The chain couples TRBV5-6 to TRBJ1-6; 7 bases agree with TRBD1. In germline, CDR1 is SGHDT, CDR2 YYEEEE. Trimming took 4 bases from V and 1 from J; bases not matched to a gene: 5. This CDR3 has 16 residues. In nucleotides, the CDR3 is TGTGCCAGCAGCCCTGACAGGGTTTCCTATAATTCACCCCTCCACTTT. Its protein is CASSPDRVSYNSPLHF.

V is TRBV10-3 and J is TRBJ2-7, with D perhaps TRBD1 (5 bases). From germline, CDR1 is ENHRY and CDR2 SYGVKD. This CDR3 is built from 11 residues. V lost 5 bases and J lost 4, with 6 bases in between. The CDR3 DNA sequence: TGTGCCATCAGTAGGACATACGAGCAGTACTTC. It translates to CAISRTYEQYF.

The chain joins TRBV7-3 to TRBJ2-7; TRBD2 matches at 10 bases. From germline, CDR1 is SGHTA and CDR2 FQGTGA. V dropped 2 bases and J dropped 6; count of bases not matched to a gene: 7. The CDR3 runs to 15 residues. CDR3 region: CASSLEIAGGTEQYF. The CDR3 nucleotides are TGTGCCAGCAGCTTAGAGATAGCGGGAGGTACCGAGCAGTACTTC.

The chain is built from TRBV30 and TRBJ1-3; a weak D match, TRBD1 (5 bases). Germline CDR1 GTSNPN, CDR2 SVGIG (reference sequence). The V and J ends lost 1 base and 2 bases respectively, with 12 bases between them. CDR3 length: 15 residues. DNA for the CDR3: TGTGCCTGGAGTGAAGGAACAGGCACTGGAAACACCATATATTTT. The encoded protein is CAWSEGTGTGNTIYF.

The J gene is TRBJ2-7, the V gene TRBV6-5, with D possibly being TRBD1 (5 bases). This CDR3 has 13 residues. Germline lookup yields CDR1 MNHEY and CDR2 SVGAGI. The V end was cut by 5 bases, the J end by 2 bases, with 10 bases between. In DNA form, the CDR3 reads TGTGCCAGCAGTCGACAGCCCCCCTACGAGCAGTACTTC. Its translation: CASSRQPPYEQYF.

The rearrangement uses TRBV10-2 and TRBJ2-7; TRBD2 matches at 9 bases. Germline V gene data show CDR1 as WSHSY and CDR2 as SAAADI. With 6 bases clipped from V and 2 bases from J, the junction kept 2 bases outside the gene matches. The CDR3 spans 13 residues. In nucleotides, the CDR3 is TGCGCCAGCAGGACTAGCGGAGCCTACGAGCAGTACTTC. Translation: CASRTSGAYEQYF.

This rearrangement joins TRBV12-3 or TRBV12-4 to TRBJ1-1; D perhaps matches TRBD1 (5 bases). The CDR3 is 13 residues long. V lost 5 bases, J lost 7 bases, and 14 bases lay in between. CDR3 loop: CASSPYPDSEAFF. The DNA for the CDR3 is TGTGCCAGCAGTCCGTACCCCGACAGTGAAGCTTTCTTT.